This passage covers 14 T cell receptor beta chains from one sample sequenced in a study of T-cell memory formation after mild COVID-19. TCRdb independently ran MiXCR on the 5' RACE reads; one entry per CDR3 protein. In the table there are under 250,000 distinct CDR3 sequences, roughly 30% of which are singletons. The sequenced sample was PBMCs or a T cell subset sorted from them (not recorded which). These receptors were obtained from an adult woman who had mild COVID-19 (a few samples of this study predate the infection). Cell type and time point are not known.

The chain links TRBV29-1 to TRBJ1-5; TRBD1 aligns across 8 bases. There are 15 residues in the CDR3. V lost 2 bases to trimming and J lost 0 bases; unmatched junction nucleotides: 3. Germline lookup yields CDR1 SQVTM and CDR2 ANQGSEA. As DNA, the CDR3 is TGCAGCGTTGAACTGGGACAGGATAGCAATCAGCCCCAGCATTTT. Residues: CSVELGQDSNQPQHF.

The V gene is TRBV20-1, the J gene TRBJ2-1, with 11 bases that match TRBD1. CDR1 is DFQATT and CDR2 is SNEGSKA in the germline V gene (reference sequence). The CDR3 has 14 residues. V gave up 6 bases and J gave up 6 bases; unmatched junction bases: 7. Here the CDR3 DNA reads TGCAGTGCCACGCGGGGGACAGGGGGCAATGAGCAGTTCTTC. Translation gives CSATRGTGGNEQFF.

The genes are TRBV20-1 and TRBJ1-1, with D unresolved. V was trimmed by 2 bases and J by 4 bases, leaving 17 bases between them. The V gene's germline CDR1 is DFQATT and CDR2 SNEGSKA (reference sequence). The CDR3 is 15 amino acids. The CDR3 region has the DNA TGCAGTGCTAGACCCCCTCTCCAGGAAGCCACTGAAGCTTTCTTT. Its protein is CSARPPLQEATEAFF.

The chain carries TRBV7-9 and TRBJ2-1; TRBD2 is a possible D gene (6 bases). V dropped 11 bases and J dropped 4 bases, with 18 bases sitting between them. Germline values: CDR1 SEHNR, CDR2 FQNEAQ (reference sequence). The length of the CDR3 is 14 residues. CDR3: CASGPLGGYNEQFF. The CDR3 region has the DNA TGTGCCTCCGGACCCTTGGGAGGATACAATGAGCAGTTCTTC.

This clonotype was counted once. The gene calls are TRBV29-1 and TRBJ1-2; D is unclear. Trimming stripped 6 bases from V and 2 bases from J, with 7 bases between. This CDR3 region has 11 residues. From germline, CDR1 is SQVTM and CDR2 ANQGSEA. CDR3 sequence (DNA): TGCAGCGTGGCCGACAACTATGGCTACACCTTC. It encodes CSVADNYGYTF.

The rearrangement links TRBV11-2 to TRBJ2-7, with 13 bases aligning to TRBD2. V dropped 5 bases and J dropped 0; count of bases not matched to a gene: 7. Per the germline V gene, CDR1 is SGHAT and CDR2 is FQNNGV. The CDR3 extends over 17 amino acids. In nucleotides, the CDR3 is TGTGCCAGCAGCCGGAGGACTAGCGGGGGTTTCTCCTACGAGCAGTACTTC. Its protein is CASSRRTSGGFSYEQYF.

There are a few counts of this clonotype. The chain joins TRBV10-3 to TRBJ2-7; D not certain. This CDR3 region has 13 residues. Germline assignment: CDR1 ENHRY and CDR2 SYGVKD. The CDR3 here is CAGSADRTYEQYF. CDR3 in DNA: TGTGCTGGCTCCGCGGACCGAACCTACGAGCAGTACTTC.

V is TRBV5-1 and J is TRBJ1-2, with D perhaps matching TRBD1 (5 bases). The V end lost 0 bases, the J end lost 4 bases, and 25 bases lay between the germline ends. Germline V gives CDR1 SGHRS, CDR2 YFSETQ. The CDR3 spans 19 residues. Here the CDR3 reads CASSLGSLSGLTGPYGYTF. CDR3 bases: TGCGCCAGCAGCTTGGGTTCACTTTCGGGCCTAACAGGTCCCTATGGCTACACCTTC.

The rearrangement joins TRBV5-6 to TRBJ2-7; D unclear. V lost 2 bases to trimming and J lost 5 bases, with 8 bases between them. This CDR3 comprises 12 residues. The V gene's germline CDR1 is SGHDT and CDR2 YYEEEE. The CDR3 nucleotides are TGTGCCAGCAGCTTCGGTAATAACGAGCAGTACTTC. Its protein product is CASSFGNNEQYF.

This clonotype was counted a few times. The chain has TRBV12-3 or TRBV12-4 and TRBJ2-6; TRBD2 agrees at 12 bases. With 6 bases clipped from V and 0 bases from J, the junction kept 6 bases outside the gene matches. The CDR3 is 18 residues long. The CDR3 here is CASSPGLAGTSGANVLTF. In DNA, the CDR3 is TGTGCCAGCAGCCCGGGACTAGCGGGCACCTCTGGGGCCAACGTCCTGACTTTC.

This clonotype has at least ten counts. CDR3 amino acids: CASSLGSQGPYTQYF. In DNA form, the CDR3 reads TGTGCCAGCAGCTTAGGGAGCCAGGGCCCTTATACGCAGTATTTT. This chain uses TRBV7-6 with TRBJ2-3; D may be TRBD1 (5 bases). The CDR3 extends over 15 amino acids. Germline assignment: CDR1 SGHVS and CDR2 FNYEAQ. V lost 1 base, J lost 7 bases, and 15 bases lay in between.

The chain joins TRBV4-1 to TRBJ2-2; D remains unclear. The CDR3 is 14 amino acids. CDR1 is MGHRA, CDR2 YSYEKL, per germline. Trimming removed 1 base from V and 1 base from J, with 4 bases in between. In nucleotides, the CDR3 is TGCGCCAGCAGCCAAGTGCGGAACACCGGGGAGCTGTTTTTT. Its protein is CASSQVRNTGELFF.

The CDR3 DNA reads as TGTGCCAGCAGCGCCGACAGAAATAGCAATCAGCCCCAGCATTTT. Translated, it gives CASSADRNSNQPQHF. This chain joins TRBV6-1 and TRBJ1-5; a possible D gene is TRBD1 (5 bases). This CDR3 is 15 amino acids long. Trimming pared 6 bases from V and 0 bases from J, leaving 12 bases between. Germline V gene sequence: CDR1 MNHNS, CDR2 SASEGT.

This clonotype was found many times. This chain uses TRBV6-6 with TRBJ2-3; 8 bases agree with TRBD2. V gave up 0 bases and J gave up 3 bases; unmatched junction bases: 5. This CDR3 is 16 amino acids long. From germline, CDR1 is MNHNY and CDR2 SVGAGI (reference sequence). CDR3 bases: TGTGCCAGCAGTTACTCGCATGCGGGGGGAACAGATACGCAGTATTTT. Its protein is CASSYSHAGGTDTQYF.